These T cell receptor beta chains were read from a single sample in a study of blood T cell repertoires in COVID-19. Sequenced by immunoSEQ multiplex PCR; TCRdb stores in-frame clones only, minus some. The table has just under 45,000 clones, about 90% seen once. Sequencing input: peripheral blood. All receptors come from a woman in her thirties or forties with acute or convalescent COVID-19. The CDR3 runs from the conserved cysteine through the conserved F or W. D genes are given only for firm matches. Size tells how often a clone was seen (once, few, many) or the class of an expanded clone, and some rows leave it out.

j_call | v_call | clone_size | d_call | cdr3_aa | cdr3_nt
TRBJ1-2 | TRBV27 | - | TRBD1 | CASSRWGTGAGYTF | TGTGCCAGCAGCCGGTGGGGGACAGGGGCTGGCTACACCTTC
TRBJ2-3 | TRBV11-2 | - | TRBD2 | CASSREQRGIDTQYF | TGTGCCAGCAGCCGCGAACAGCGGGGCATAGATACGCAGTATTTT
TRBJ1-3 | TRBV4-1 | few | TRBD1 | CASSQTGGNSGNTIYF | TGCGCCAGCAGCCAGACAGGGGGTAACTCTGGAAACACCATATATTTT
TRBJ2-5 | TRBV28 | - | - | CASTTSRGGQETQYF | TGTGCCAGCACCACCTCAAGGGGGGGCCAAGAGACCCAGTACTTC
TRBJ1-1 | TRBV7-2 | - | - | CASTSRGLNTEAFF | TGTGCCAGCACATCGCGGGGATTGAACACTGAAGCTTTCTTT
TRBJ2-2 | TRBV5-1 | - | - | CASSSDRGLRANTGELFF | TGCGCCAGCAGCTCTGACCGAGGGTTAAGGGCGAACACCGGGGAGCTGTTTTTT
TRBJ2-1 | TRBV5-1 | - | TRBD2 | CASSPQSGSWDEQFF | TGCGCCAGCAGCCCCCAGAGCGGGAGTTGGGATGAGCAGTTCTTC
TRBJ2-5 | TRBV25-1 | - | - | CASSESRGQETQYF | TGTGCCAGCAGTGAATCGCGAGGACAAGAGACCCAGTACTTC
TRBJ2-3 | TRBV30 | - | - | CAWTVALSTDTQYF | TGTGCCTGGACGGTAGCGCTCAGCACAGATACGCAGTATTTT
TRBJ2-3 | TRBV5-6 | few | TRBD2 | CASSGLATTQYF | TGTGCCAGCAGCGGACTAGCTACTACGCAGTATTTT
TRBJ1-1 | TRBV5-1 | - | - | CASSLSGDTEAFF | TGCGCCAGCAGCTTATCAGGGGACACTGAAGCTTTCTTT
TRBJ1-1 | TRBV5-1 | - | - | CASSLSGRNTEAFF | TGCGCCAGCAGCTTGAGCGGTAGGAACACTGAAGCTTTCTTT
TRBJ1-2 | TRBV14 | - | TRBD1 | CASSRGRDRESDGYTF | TGTGCCAGCAGCCGAGGAAGGGACAGGGAATCGGATGGCTACACCTTC
TRBJ1-1 | TRBV28 | - | TRBD1 | CASKRSPDRGRGTEAFF | TGTGCCAGCAAACGTTCCCCAGACAGGGGGAGAGGCACTGAAGCTTTCTTT
TRBJ1-2 | TRBV28 | - | TRBD1 | CASTPDRAGYTF | TGTGCCAGCACCCCGGACAGGGCTGGCTACACCTTC
TRBJ2-7 | TRBV13 | - | TRBD2 | CASSSTSGSNEQYF | TGTGCCAGCAGCTCGACTAGCGGGAGTAACGAGCAGTACTTC
TRBJ1-1 | TRBV11-2 | - | TRBD1 | CASSPRDSNMNTEAFF | TGTGCCAGCAGCCCCCGGGACAGCAACATGAACACTGAAGCTTTCTTT
TRBJ1-3 | TRBV3-1/TRBV3-2 | - | - | CASSPYGGESGNTIYF | TGTGCCAGCAGCCCGTATGGAGGGGAGTCCGGAAACACCATATATTTT
TRBJ1-5 | TRBV10-2 | - | - | CASSETGVSNQPQHF | TGCGCCAGCAGTGAGACCGGGGTTAGCAATCAGCCCCAGCATTTT
TRBJ2-5 | TRBV28 | - | TRBD2 | CASSLWTSGEVEETQYF | TGTGCCAGCAGTTTATGGACTAGCGGGGAGGTGGAAGAGACCCAGTACTTC
TRBJ2-7 | TRBV30 | - | - | CAGRGTEQYF | TGTGCCGGGCGGGGTACCGAGCAGTACTTC
TRBJ2-5 | TRBV3-1/TRBV3-2 | once | TRBD1 | CASSGRQGRETQYF | TGTGCCAGCAGCGGACGACAGGGGAGGGAGACCCAGTACTTC
TRBJ2-5 | TRBV10-1 | few | TRBD1 | CASSETGARETQYF | TGCGCCAGCAGTGAGACAGGGGCCCGAGAGACCCAGTACTTC
TRBJ1-4 | TRBV24-1 | - | TRBD1 | CATSDYRQGLTNEKLFF | TGTGCCACCAGTGATTATCGACAGGGATTAACTAATGAAAAACTGTTTTTT
TRBJ1-2 | TRBV3-1/TRBV3-2 | few | TRBD1 | CASSPSDGTGGGYGYTF | TGTGCCAGCAGCCCGTCCGACGGGACAGGGGGCGGCTATGGCTACACCTTC
TRBJ2-1 | TRBV7-6 | - | - | CASSLGSARGGYNEQFF | TGTGCCAGCAGCTTAGGATCCGCGCGGGGAGGTTACAATGAGCAGTTCTTC
TRBJ1-1 | TRBV29-1 | - | - | CSVQSMNTEAFF | TGCAGCGTACAGTCAATGAACACTGAAGCTTTCTTT
TRBJ2-7 | TRBV9 | - | TRBD2 | CASSAGLAGAPPSYEQYF | TGTGCCAGCAGCGCCGGACTAGCGGGAGCTCCCCCTTCCTACGAGCAGTACTTC
TRBJ2-3 | TRBV20-1 | once | - | CSASQGLIDTDTQYF | TGCAGTGCTAGTCAGGGACTCATTGACACAGATACGCAGTATTTT
TRBJ1-6 | TRBV14 | - | - | CASSQGSQGNSPLHF | TGTGCCAGCAGCCAAGGGAGTCAGGGGAATTCACCCCTCCACTTT
TRBJ1-6 | TRBV4-3 | - | - | CASSRDPGLGNSPLHF | TGCGCCAGCAGCCGAGATCCAGGGTTAGGTAATTCACCCCTCCACTTT
TRBJ2-1 | TRBV27 | - | - | CASSLSIWSFRNEQFF | TGTGCCAGCAGTCTGTCCATCTGGAGCTTTCGCAATGAGCAGTTCTTC
TRBJ2-3 | TRBV5-1 | - | TRBD2 | CASSTDPSGGLGTQYF | TGCGCCAGCAGCACCGATCCTAGCGGGGGGCTGGGTACGCAGTATTTT
TRBJ2-5 | TRBV5-4 | - | - | CASSLEEEEETQYF | TGTGCCAGCAGCTTGGAAGAGGAGGAAGAGACCCAGTACTTC
TRBJ2-6 | TRBV3-1/TRBV3-2 | - | - | CASSQIAGANVLTF | TGTGCCAGCAGCCAAATCGCTGGGGCCAACGTCCTGACTTTC
TRBJ1-2 | TRBV6-2/TRBV6-3 | - | TRBD1 | CASSRRTGGGYGYTF | TGTGCCAGCAGCCGGAGGACAGGGGGAGGCTATGGCTACACCTTC
TRBJ1-6 | TRBV5-6 | - | - | CASSLPGEWLDSPLHF | TGTGCCAGCAGCCTGCCCGGGGAGTGGTTAGATTCACCCCTCCACTTT
TRBJ2-2 | TRBV5-8 | - | TRBD2 | CASSHQPTAGNTGELFF | TGTGCCAGCAGCCATCAGCCGACAGCGGGAAACACCGGGGAGCTGTTTTTT